The table lists the clone carrying this T cell receptor beta chain with many counts. Its specificity is not known. These data originate in a study of neurological immune-mediated disorders. General study points: One related-CDR3 cluster, which may be a signature, held the repertoires of 18 of 34 multiple sclerosis patients after phylogenetic grouping. No CDR3 amino acid sequences were shared by expanded clones across subjects, suggesting private repertoires in all groups.

PBMCs stored at -80 C, 2 million in total, were the source of the unsorted libraries. Each TCR transcript was tagged with a 10-nucleotide random UMI during 5'RACE. TCRdb reprocessed the 5' RACE reads via MiXCR and lists one record per CDR3 protein. The repertoire has roughly 71,000 distinct CDR3 sequences, less than 4% of them found once; the top ten carry 1% to 1.5%. The V end was cut by 8 bases, the J end by 0 bases, with 14 bases between. CDR1 is SGHAT and CDR2 is FQNNGV in the germline V gene. CDR3 length equals 15 residues. The chain employs TRBV11-2 and TRBJ1-3; D possibly corresponds to TRBD1 (5 bases). Sample: PBMCs. The sequence came from a man aged 30 to 39 with multiple sclerosis. DNA of the CDR3: TGTGCCAGCGCCTTAGGGGCGAGCTCTGGAAACACCATATATTTT. Translating it yields CASALGASSGNTIYF. Filled out from reference TRBV11-2 and TRBJ1-3, the complete variable domain reads EAGVAQSPRYKIIEKRQSVAFWCNPISGHATLYWYQQILGQGPKLLIQFQNNGVVDDSQLPKDRFSAERLKGVDSTLKIQPAKLEDSAVYLCASALGASSGNTIYFGEGSWLTVV.